This TCR beta chain was identified in a study of CD8 T cells in Susac syndrome (dated by TCRdb to between 2019 and 2020). About the investigation overall: Of the Susac syndrome patients who were sequenced, 8 or 9 were in clinical remission while six had clinically active disease. At blood withdrawal, Susac syndrome patients were therapy-naive, treated with corticosteroids (with IVIg additionally given to some), or treated with IVIg alone. Whether CD8+ T cell activation and differentiation in Susac syndrome was antigen driven was tested using repertoire sequencing. The paper's findings and limits, for the study overall: In the CD4+ T cell repertoire of Susac syndrome patients, clonal expansion was not detected. The TCR sequencing and HLA analysis was acknowledged to have included a relatively small number of individuals.

RNA was extracted using the RNeasy kit, and roughly 0.5 to 1 microgram was reverse transcribed with random hexamers. The immunoSEQ multiplex PCR assay, covering 54 Vbeta and 13 Jbeta segments, was used to amplify TCR beta CDR3 regions. PCR amplification bias was corrected using a synthetic template baseline for primer optimization and computational correction. Under the source paper's analysis protocol: Only productive sequences were kept, with reads annotated to V, D and J genes according to IMGT and analyzed in immunoSEQ Analyzer. To calculate clonality, Shannon entropy was normalized by log2 of the number of productive unique sequences and then subtracted from one. For each patient and control, public and private clones were evaluated within the 100 most prevalent clones. A clone was defined as Susac-specific if it was absent from the healthy and MS cohorts, from over 1,000 published viral clones and from other ImmuneACCESS disease sequences. TCRdb reprocessing: public reads trimmed at Q25 with fastp, clones called with MiXCR, in-frame beta chains kept. Rows with one shared CDR3 protein collapse into an entry with the most common genes and DNA. The V and J calls come from TCRdb's annotation, not from the publication. The sample profile shows 70,000 to 75,000 distinct CDR3 sequences; roughly 93% of them were found once. 0.15% of the sample rests with the top ten.

Worth noting for this clonotype: The clone's antigen remains unknown. Nothing much larger sits one base from this clone, and base qualities are not available.

Peripheral blood CD8+ and CD4+ T cells from healthy donors, Susac syndrome patients and multiple sclerosis patients were profiled by high-throughput TCR beta sequencing. The Susac syndrome patients fulfilled recently defined diagnostic criteria for definite or probable disease. CD8+ TEMRA cells were enriched by FACS, while bulk CD8+ and CD4+ T cells were purified by magnetic negative isolation. Blood was drawn into EDTA tubes, processed within 24 hours, and PBMCs were isolated by density gradient centrifugation. PBMCs destined for TCR sequencing were cryopreserved in liquid nitrogen and later thawed in a 37 °C water bath. The sorted or isolated CD4+, CD8+ and CD8+ TEMRA cells reached a purity of at least 90%. This TCR derives from a human donor with Susac syndrome. The specimen was CD4+ T cells from PBMCs.

In nucleotides, the sequence is TGTGCCATCGGGGGGGACGGCTCTAACTATGGCTACACCTTC. Translated, this is CAIGGDGSNYGYTF. The rearrangement joined TRBV10-3 to TRBJ1-2; a weak D assignment points to TRBD1 (5 bases agree). The CDR3 has 14 amino acids, counting the end cysteine and phenylalanine. CDR3 DNA is the only sequence kept; it has 42 bases, read in frame from the first base. At the junction V is shortened by 8 bases and J by 0 bases, with 13 bases in between. Reading the germline V gene gives CDR1 ENHRY and CDR2 SYGVKD.